This is a list of T cell receptor beta chains from one sample in a study of T-cell reconstitution after alpha-beta-depleted transplantation in children. TCRdb re-called the PCR reads through MiXCR, storing one row per CDR3 protein. The sample lists about 180,000 distinct CDR3 sequences; roughly 10% were seen once. The specimen was PBMCs, collected before TCRalphabeta/CD19-depleted stem cell transplant. Receptors were obtained from a boy aged 2 to 10 with acute myeloid leukemia, due to receive a stem cell transplant. Each CDR3 is given with its conserved first and last residue. Each record gives: J gene, clone size, V gene, D gene, CDR3 protein, CDR3 DNA. The D gene is left open where the match is weak. For some rows the clone size is stated as once, few or many, or as a class when expanded; others skip it.

TRBJ2-2	many	TRBV20-1	.	CSASVELGTGELFF	TGCAGTGCGTCCGTCGAGTTGGGCACCGGGGAGCTGTTTTTT
TRBJ2-2	many	TRBV20-1	TRBD2	CSARLAGDTGELFF	TGCAGTGCTAGACTAGCGGGAGACACCGGGGAGCTGTTTTTT
TRBJ1-5	.	TRBV12-3/TRBV12-4	.	CASSLKAGARELLGQPQHF	TGTGCCAGCTCCCTGAAGGCGGGGGCGCGGGAGCTTTTGGGGCAGCCCCAGCATTTT
TRBJ2-1	many	TRBV5-6	.	CASSLGGASYNEQFF	TGTGCCAGCAGCTTAGGGGGGGCGTCCTACAATGAGCAGTTCTTC
TRBJ2-7	many	TRBV10-3	TRBD1	CASTGSTLYEQYF	TGTGCCTCGACAGGGTCTACCCTCTACGAGCAGTACTTC
TRBJ1-2	many	TRBV4-1	.	CASSQDVRNYGYTF	TGCGCCAGCAGCCAAGATGTGAGGAACTATGGCTACACCTTC
TRBJ2-1	medium-sized	TRBV12-3/TRBV12-4	.	CASARGVGEQFF	TGTGCCAGCGCAAGGGGGGTAGGTGAGCAGTTCTTC
TRBJ2-5	many	TRBV4-1	.	CASSQWRGETQYF	TGCGCCAGCAGCCAGTGGAGGGGAGAGACCCAGTACTTC
TRBJ2-1	few	TRBV6-1	TRBD2	CASSPSGRENEQFF	TGTGCCAGCAGCCCTAGCGGGAGGGAAAATGAGCAGTTCTTC
TRBJ2-3	many	TRBV5-6	TRBD2	CASSFGLAGSPRTDTQYF	TGTGCCAGCAGCTTCGGCCTAGCGGGGAGCCCCCGCACAGATACGCAGTATTTT
TRBJ2-4	many	TRBV11-2	TRBD1	CASSFTTGGEYIQYF	TGTGCCAGCAGCTTTACCACAGGGGGCGAGTACATTCAGTACTTC
TRBJ2-1	many	TRBV29-1	TRBD2	CSVGLAGVLEQFF	TGCAGCGTTGGACTAGCGGGAGTATTGGAGCAGTTCTTC
TRBJ2-7	many	TRBV27	TRBD1	CASSSRDRKAYEQYF	TGTGCCAGCAGTTCACGGGACAGAAAAGCCTACGAGCAGTACTTC
TRBJ2-6	many	TRBV7-2	.	CARKLPGANVLTF	TGTGCCAGAAAGCTACCTGGGGCCAACGTCCTGACTTTC
TRBJ2-3	many	TRBV6-2/TRBV6-3	TRBD2	CASSWTSVGTDTQYF	TGTGCCAGCAGTTGGACTAGCGTAGGCACAGATACGCAGTATTTT
TRBJ1-6	many	TRBV5-4	.	CASSVGTSYNSPLHF	TGTGCCAGCAGCGTTGGGACTTCTTATAATTCACCCCTCCACTTT
TRBJ1-5	many	TRBV6-5	.	CASSSVKNSNQPQHF	TGTGCCAGCAGTTCTGTAAAAAATAGCAATCAGCCCCAGCATTTT
TRBJ1-5	many	TRBV27	TRBD1	CASAEGQGEQPQHF	TGTGCCAGCGCCGAGGGACAGGGGGAACAGCCCCAGCATTTT
TRBJ2-1	.	TRBV11-1	.	CASSQGSNEQFF	TGTGCCAGCAGTCAAGGCAGTAATGAGCAGTTCTTC
TRBJ1-3	many	TRBV27	.	CASSPMVPGNTIYF	TGTGCCAGCAGTCCCATGGTCCCTGGAAACACCATATATTTT
TRBJ2-1	many	TRBV10-3	TRBD2	CAISESPELASDEQFF	TGTGCCATCAGTGAGTCTCCTGAACTAGCGAGCGATGAGCAGTTCTTC
TRBJ1-1	many	TRBV5-1	.	CASSFVMGGTEAFF	TGCGCCAGCAGCTTTGTGATGGGCGGCACTGAAGCTTTCTTT
TRBJ2-1	many	TRBV5-1	TRBD1	CASSPGGRAGGEQFF	TGCGCCAGCAGCCCGGGTGGACGGGCAGGGGGTGAGCAGTTCTTC
TRBJ2-2	many	TRBV7-2	TRBD1	CASSSLAGTAFTGELFF	TGTGCCAGCAGCTCCCTGGCCGGGACAGCTTTTACCGGGGAGCTGTTTTTT
TRBJ2-1	many	TRBV20-1	TRBD1	CSARDLRTGGVNEQFF	TGCAGTGCTAGAGATCTCAGGACAGGGGGTGTAAATGAGCAGTTCTTC
TRBJ1-1	many	TRBV5-6	.	CASSLFGGRTEAFF	TGTGCCAGCAGCTTGTTTGGGGGGCGCACTGAAGCTTTCTTT
TRBJ1-6	many	TRBV6-5	.	CASSYINSPLHF	TGTGCCAGCAGTTACATCAATTCACCCCTCCACTTT
TRBJ1-1	many	TRBV13	.	CASSPQMNTEAFF	TGTGCCAGCAGCCCTCAGATGAACACTGAAGCTTTCTTT
TRBJ2-5	many	TRBV5-5	.	CASSSGQWQETQYF	TGTGCCAGCAGCTCCGGACAGTGGCAAGAGACCCAGTACTTC
TRBJ1-2	few	TRBV29-1	TRBD1	CAYTTGGGYGYTF	TGCGCCTACACAACAGGGGGCGGCTATGGCTACACCTTC
TRBJ1-2	many	TRBV6-2/TRBV6-3	.	CASSEDRQPTGYTF	TGTGCCAGCAGCGAAGACCGACAGCCTACTGGCTACACCTTC
TRBJ2-2	many	TRBV7-9	.	CASSLDRGNTGELFF	TGTGCCAGCAGCCTTGACCGAGGGAACACCGGGGAGCTGTTTTTT
TRBJ1-2	many	TRBV6-5	TRBD1	CASSYSTGGYGYTF	TGTGCCAGCAGTTACTCGACAGGGGGCTATGGCTACACCTTC
TRBJ2-3	many	TRBV7-3	.	CALLDSTDTQYF	TGTGCACTCTTGGACAGCACAGATACGCAGTATTTT
TRBJ2-1	many	TRBV28	.	CASSNGNEQFF	TGTGCCAGCAGCAATGGAAATGAGCAGTTCTTC
TRBJ1-2	many	TRBV5-1	TRBD1	CASSLDRNYGYTF	TGCGCCAGCAGTCTGGACAGGAACTATGGCTACACCTTC
TRBJ2-5	many	TRBV5-1	TRBD2	CASSLATSGKETQYF	TGCGCCAGCAGCTTGGCCACTAGCGGGAAAGAGACCCAGTACTTC
TRBJ2-3	many	TRBV7-8	.	CASSPGAPTSTDTQYF	TGTGCCAGCAGCCCAGGCGCCCCAACTAGCACAGATACGCAGTATTTT
TRBJ1-2	many	TRBV6-5	.	CASSYSVNYGYTF	TGTGCCAGCAGTTACTCGGTCAACTATGGCTACACCTTC
TRBJ1-1	many	TRBV7-2	TRBD1	CASSRTGGSEAFF	TGTGCCAGCAGCCGGACAGGGGGCTCTGAAGCTTTCTTT
TRBJ2-2	many	TRBV6-5	TRBD1	CASSYAGTVNTGELFF	TGTGCCAGCAGTTACGCCGGGACAGTTAACACCGGGGAGCTGTTTTTT
TRBJ1-1	.	TRBV12-5	.	CASGLTGNTEAFF	TGTGCTAGTGGTTTGACAGGGAACACTGAAGCTTTCTTT
TRBJ2-5	many	TRBV29-1	.	CSVEVSSDQEGTQYF	TGCAGCGTTGAAGTGTCTAGCGATCAAGAAGGGACCCAGTACTTC
TRBJ2-3	many	TRBV27	TRBD2	CASSSLGTSGGVDTQYF	TGTGCCAGCAGTTCCCTAGGGACTAGCGGGGGGGTAGATACGCAGTATTTT
TRBJ1-1	many	TRBV6-5	TRBD1	CASSTRDRPLNTEAFF	TGTGCCAGCAGTACTAGGGACAGGCCGCTGAACACTGAAGCTTTCTTT